These 28 T cell receptor beta chains were all obtained from the same sample, sequenced in a study of control samples from healthy donors and cancer patients. Method: immunoSEQ multiplex PCR; TCRdb's copy keeps in-frame clones and lacks some. This sample has about 110,000 clones, with around nine tenths found just once. Input material: blood. The source of these receptors is a woman aged 45-60 years in good health.

The chain joins TRBV27 to TRBJ1-1; 7 bases line up with TRBD1. Trimming at V came to 3 bases and at J to 3 bases, leaving 7 bases not matched to a gene. Germline CDR1 reads MNHEY; CDR2 reads SMNVEV (reference sequence). The CDR3 extends over 15 amino acids. CDR3 protein: CASSLWTGRDTEAFF. CDR3 bases: TGTGCCAGCAGTTTGTGGACAGGAAGAGACACTGAAGCTTTCTTT.

This chain links TRBV5-6 with TRBJ1-4; a weak D match, TRBD1 (5 bases). V lost 4 bases and J lost 2, with 12 bases in between. CDR1 and CDR2 (germline): SGHDT, YYEEEE. This CDR3 contains 15 residues. The CDR3 here is CASSPQGYTNEKLFF. As DNA, the CDR3 is TGTGCCAGCAGCCCCCAGGGATACACTAATGAAAAACTGTTTTTT.

This clone has a handful of counts. The rearrangement uses TRBV7-9 and TRBJ2-3; no firm D call. CDR3 length: 15 residues. Trimming stripped 1 base from V and 1 base from J, with 9 bases between. Germline V gene lookup returns CDR1 SEHNR and CDR2 FQNEAQ (reference sequence). The DNA for the CDR3 is TGTGCCAGCAGCTTAGGTGGGCCCGGCACAGATACGCAGTATTTT. It codes for CASSLGGPGTDTQYF.

The chain employs TRBV6-5 and TRBJ2-7; D tentatively reads TRBD1 or TRBD2 (5 bases each). The CDR3 totals 15 residues. V lost 8 bases, J lost 4 bases, and 21 bases lay in between. Germline CDR1 reads MNHEY; CDR2 reads SVGAGI. In DNA form, the CDR3 reads TGTGCCAGCTCCCCCCTCGGGGCAGGAGCTTACGAGCAGTACTTC. Its protein product is CASSPLGAGAYEQYF.

The chain has TRBV29-1 and TRBJ1-5; TRBD1 is a possible D gene (5 bases). V lost 4 bases to trimming and J lost 11 bases, with 12 bases between them. The CDR3 has 11 residues. CDR1 and CDR2 from the germline V gene are SQVTM and ANQGSEA. The DNA of the CDR3 is TGCAGCGTTGCCGGGGACGGGACCCAGCATTTT. Translated: CSVAGDGTQHF. Full variable domain (rest looked up from reference TRBV29-1 and TRBJ1-5): SAVISQKPSRDICQRGTSLTIQCQVDSQVTMMFWYRQQPGQSLTLIATANQGSEATYESGFVIDKFPISRPNLTFSTLTVSNMSPEDSSIYLCSVAGDGTQHFGDGTRLSIL.

The V gene is TRBV5-8, the J gene TRBJ2-7, with 8 bases that match TRBD1. With 4 bases clipped from V and 3 bases from J, the junction kept 9 bases outside the gene matches. Germline-derived CDR1 and CDR2 are SGHTS and YDEGEE. This CDR3 has 15 residues. The CDR3 reads CASSGRATGGYEQYF. DNA of the CDR3: TGTGCCAGCAGCGGGCGAGCTACAGGGGGCTACGAGCAGTACTTC.

V gene TRBV16 combines with J gene TRBJ2-7, with 10 bases that match TRBD1. The germline CDR1 and CDR2 sequences are KGHSY and FQNENV. The V segment lost 4 bases and the J segment 1 base; nucleotides outside the gene matches: 4. The CDR3 extends over 15 amino acids. The CDR3 region is CASSPRQGASYEQYV. In DNA, the CDR3 is TGTGCCAGCAGCCCGAGACAGGGGGCGTCCTACGAGCAGTACGTC.

This chain joins TRBV20-1 and TRBJ2-5; TRBD1 might be the D (5 bases). Germline loops: CDR1 DFQATT, CDR2 SNEGSKA (reference sequence). This CDR3 region has 11 residues. The germline V and J ends were trimmed by 7 bases and 5 bases, with 11 bases remaining between them. In DNA form, the CDR3 reads TGCAGTGGGGAAGGACATGAGACCCAGTACTTC. Its protein is CSGEGHETQYF.

The chain couples TRBV27 to TRBJ1-5; unclear D gene. In germline, CDR1 is MNHEY, CDR2 SMNVEV (reference sequence). Trimming pared 0 bases from V and 7 bases from J, leaving 10 bases between. The CDR3 is 14 amino acids. CDR3 bases: TGTGCCAGCAGTTTATCAACTGGGAGACAGCCCCAGCATTTT. Translated, it gives CASSLSTGRQPQHF.

CDR3 coding DNA: TGTGCCAGCAGCCAAGCCGTCTGGCAGGGCGGCTACGAGCAGTACTTC. It yields the protein CASSQAVWQGGYEQYF. This rearrangement joins TRBV3-1 (or the pseudogene TRBV3-2) to TRBJ2-7; D may be TRBD1 (5 bases). Germline assignment: CDR1 LGHDT and CDR2 YNNKEL (reference sequence). V lost 1 base and J 3 bases, leaving 16 bases between the germline ends. The CDR3 runs to 16 residues.

V and J are TRBV7-8 and TRBJ2-7; the match to TRBD1 covers 11 bases. V lost 0 bases to trimming and J lost 7 bases; unmatched junction nucleotides: 11. Germline loops: CDR1 SGHVS, CDR2 FQNEAQ. The CDR3 runs 17 residues. CDR3 protein: CASSLAFPGQGEGEQYF. As DNA, the CDR3 is TGTGCCAGCAGCTTAGCATTCCCGGGACAGGGGGAAGGAGAGCAGTACTTC.

The CDR3 DNA follows: TGTGCCAGCAGCGCCATTAGTCTACAGGGCGCAGATACGCAGTATTTT. Amino acid sequence: CASSAISLQGADTQYF. The rearrangement links TRBV7-7 to TRBJ2-3, with D maybe TRBD1 (6 bases). Trimming cost V 5 bases and J 4 bases, with 19 bases left between them. Germline CDR1 is SSHAT and CDR2 is FNYEAQ (reference sequence). The CDR3 is 16 residues long.

The chain recombines TRBV5-6 with TRBJ1-5; D is perhaps TRBD1 (6 bases). This CDR3 is built from 14 residues. The V end lost 4 bases, the J end lost 3 bases, and 11 bases lay between the germline ends. Germline V lookup: CDR1 SGHDT, CDR2 YYEEEE. CDR3 in DNA: TGTGCCAGCAGCCGAGGGGGGTTCAATCAGCCCCAGCATTTT. Encoded protein: CASSRGGFNQPQHF.

The chain joins TRBV7-3 to TRBJ2-1; 10 nucleotides line up with TRBD2. Germline-derived CDR1 and CDR2 are SGHTA and FQGTGA. The CDR3 loop spans 17 amino acids. V shed 1 base and J 0 bases; nucleotides not matched to a gene: 3. The DNA of the CDR3 is TGTGCCAGCAGCTTAAGTGCTAGCGGGAGCTCCTACAATGAGCAGTTCTTC. Amino acid sequence: CASSLSASGSSYNEQFF.

A single count supports this clone. This chain uses TRBV6-6 with TRBJ1-4; the D gene is possibly TRBD1 (5 bases). This CDR3 comprises 14 residues. The germline V gene encodes CDR1 MNHNY and CDR2 SVGAGI (reference sequence). V dropped 6 bases and J dropped 10 bases, with 18 bases sitting between them. The CDR3 reads CASRPQTPGGKLFF. DNA of the CDR3: TGTGCCAGCAGGCCCCAGACCCCTGGGGGAAAACTGTTTTTT.

This clone appeared once. The chain links TRBV5-1 to TRBJ2-7; D assignment may be TRBD1 or TRBD2 (5 bases each). This CDR3 is built from 12 residues. Germline-derived CDR1 and CDR2 are SGHRS and YFSETQ. Trimming removed 4 bases at V and 3 bases at J, with 8 bases between. The CDR3 here is CASSRDGYEQYF. In DNA form, the CDR3 reads TGCGCCAGCAGCCGGGACGGCTACGAGCAGTACTTC.

The V gene is TRBV6-5, the J gene TRBJ2-6; TRBD1 matches at 8 bases. CDR3 length equals 15 residues. The V gene's germline CDR1 is MNHEY and CDR2 SVGAGI. The junction had 2 bases not matched to a gene; V was cut back by 6 bases and J by 1 base. The CDR3 sequence: CASRGQGSGANVLTF. As DNA, the CDR3 is TGTGCCAGCAGAGGACAGGGTTCTGGGGCCAACGTCCTGACTTTC.

The rearrangement links TRBV6-5 to TRBJ2-3; no clear D gene. V dropped 7 bases and J dropped 6 bases, with 5 bases sitting between them. The germline V gene has CDR1 MNHEY and CDR2 SVGAGI. The CDR3 is 10 amino acids. The CDR3 reads CASKGDTQYF. DNA of the CDR3: TGTGCCAGCAAAGGGGATACGCAGTATTTT.

This CDR3 is CASSPGNIQYF. The CDR3 region has the DNA TGTGCCAGCAGCCCCGGGAACATTCAGTACTTC. The J gene is TRBJ2-4, the V gene TRBV5-8, with D unresolved. V was clipped by 4 bases and J by 7 bases, with 6 bases between them. Germline V gene sequence: CDR1 SGHTS, CDR2 YDEGEE. This CDR3 region has 11 residues. Complete variable domain (other parts from reference TRBV5-8 and TRBJ2-4): EAGVTQSPTHLIKTRGQQATLRCSPISGHTSVYWYQQALGLGLQFLLWYDEGEERNRGNFPPRFSGRQFPNYSSELNVNALELEDSALYLCASSPGNIQYFGAGTRLSVL.

The chain links TRBV4-3 to TRBJ1-2; 8 positions agree with TRBD1. The germline V gene has CDR1 LGHNA and CDR2 YSLEER. V trimming: 0 bases; J trimming: 4 bases; junction bases outside the gene matches: 7. CDR3 length: 16 amino acids. The CDR3 DNA follows: TGCGCCAGCAGCCAAGAAAAGGACAGGGTCGTCTATGGCTACACCTTC. Protein sequence: CASSQEKDRVVYGYTF.

The V gene is TRBV25-1, the J gene TRBJ1-4; 9 bases align to TRBD1. Germline values: CDR1 MGHDK, CDR2 SYGVNS. V gave up 4 bases and J gave up 7 bases; unmatched junction bases: 4. This CDR3 is 14 amino acids long. CDR3 loop: CASSGGTGSEKLFF. The CDR3 DNA reads as TGTGCCAGCAGTGGCGGGACAGGGAGTGAAAAACTGTTTTTT.

The chain recombines TRBV29-1 with TRBJ1-4; D not certain. Trimming pared 2 bases from V and 4 bases from J, leaving 17 bases between. Germline V CDR1 and CDR2: SQVTM, ANQGSEA. CDR3 length: 16 residues. This CDR3 reads CSVEFYEDGINEKLFF. In DNA form, the CDR3 reads TGCAGCGTTGAATTTTACGAAGACGGAATTAATGAAAAACTGTTTTTT.

The chain carries TRBV10-2 and TRBJ1-2; D possibly corresponds to TRBD1 (6 bases). The V and J ends lost 7 bases and 4 bases respectively, with 13 bases between them. The CDR3 spans 13 residues. The germline gives CDR1 WSHSY, CDR2 SAAADI. CDR3 residues: CASNGGYLYGYTF. The CDR3 region has the DNA TGCGCCAGCAATGGGGGCTACCTCTATGGCTACACCTTC.

This chain uses TRBV14 with TRBJ1-6; 8 bases line up with TRBD1. Germline-derived CDR1 and CDR2 are SGHDN and FVKESK. The CDR3 runs to 15 residues. V shed 2 bases and J 8 bases; nucleotides not matched to a gene: 5. DNA for the CDR3: TGTGCCAGCAGCCAACGCAGGGGGCGGGATTCACCCCTCCACTTT. Translated, it gives CASSQRRGRDSPLHF.

This clone occurred once. The genes are TRBV24-1 and TRBJ2-1, with D possibly being TRBD1 or TRBD2 (6 bases each). The germline V gene has CDR1 KGHDR and CDR2 SFDVKD. V lost 3 bases and J lost 5, with 19 bases in between. The CDR3 has 17 residues. The chain's CDR3 is CATSDAKGDLLNNEQFF. The CDR3 DNA is TGTGCCACCAGTGATGCAAAGGGGGACTTGCTAAACAATGAGCAGTTCTTC.

The rearrangement links TRBV18 to TRBJ1-3; weak D call: TRBD1 (5 bases). The CDR3 runs to 15 residues. Germline CDR1 reads KGHSH; CDR2 reads LQKENI. V was pared by 2 bases and J by 4 bases, with 12 bases between. Here the CDR3 reads CASSPSGTPGNTIYF. DNA for the CDR3: TGTGCCAGCTCACCATCCGGGACTCCGGGAAACACCATATATTTT.

The chain employs TRBV7-3 and TRBJ2-3, with 7 nucleotides matching TRBD2. The CDR3 sequence is 15 residues long. Trimming took 2 bases from V and 2 from J; bases not matched to a gene: 4. The V gene's germline CDR1 is SGHTA and CDR2 FQGTGA. In DNA, the CDR3 is TGTGCCAGCAGCTTACAGGCGGGGGACACAGATACGCAGTATTTT. As protein: CASSLQAGDTDTQYF. Full variable domain (missing parts from reference TRBV7-3 and TRBJ2-3): GAGVSQTPSNKVTEKGKYVELRCDPISGHTALYWYRQSLGQGPEFLIYFQGTGAADDSGLPNDRFFAVRPEGSVSTLKIQRTERGDSAVYLCASSLQAGDTDTQYFGPGTRLTVL.

The rearrangement joins TRBV6-5 to TRBJ2-2; a weak D match, TRBD1 (6 bases). CDR1 MNHEY and CDR2 SVGAGI come from the germline V gene. The V and J ends lost 6 bases and 9 bases respectively, with 17 bases between them. The CDR3 consists of 14 residues. In nucleotides, the CDR3 is TGTGCCAGCAGGGGGGCCTCGGGCATTCGGGAGCTGTTTTTT. Residues: CASRGASGIRELFF.